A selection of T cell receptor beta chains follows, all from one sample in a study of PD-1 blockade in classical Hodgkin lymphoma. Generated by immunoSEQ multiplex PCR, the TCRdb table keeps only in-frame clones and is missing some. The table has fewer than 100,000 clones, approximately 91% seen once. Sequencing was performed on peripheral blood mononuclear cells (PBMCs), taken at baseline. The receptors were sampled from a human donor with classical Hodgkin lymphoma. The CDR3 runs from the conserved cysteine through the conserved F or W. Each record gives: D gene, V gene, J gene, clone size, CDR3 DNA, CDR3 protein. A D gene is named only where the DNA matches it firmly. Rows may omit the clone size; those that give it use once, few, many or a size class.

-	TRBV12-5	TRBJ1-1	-	TGTGCTAGTGGGGGAAAGGGGCTGGGTATGAACACTGAAGCTTTCTTT	CASGGKGLGMNTEAFF
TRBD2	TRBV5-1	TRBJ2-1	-	TGCGCCAGCAGTCCAACCCCCGGGACTAGTCGTTTGCTCTCCTACAATGAGCAGTTCTTC	CASSPTPGTSRLLSYNEQFF
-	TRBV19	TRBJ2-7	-	TGTGCCAGTAGTGGGGCAGGGCTGACCTACGAGCAGTACTTC	CASSGAGLTYEQYF
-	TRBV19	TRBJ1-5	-	TGTGCCAGTAGTATCCCCGGGGCTTACAATCAGCCCCAGCATTTT	CASSIPGAYNQPQHF
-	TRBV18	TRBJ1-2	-	TGTGCCAGCTCATCAAGACGGGGGGAGTATGGCTACACCTTC	CASSSRRGEYGYTF
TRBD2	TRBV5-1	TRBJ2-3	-	TGCGCCAGCAGCTTGAGCGGGGCCCCCACAGATACGCAGTATTTT	CASSLSGAPTDTQYF
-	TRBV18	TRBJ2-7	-	TGTGCCAGCTCGGGCCTGAGTCCCGAGCAGTACTTC	CASSGLSPEQYF
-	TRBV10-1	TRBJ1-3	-	TGCGCCAGCGCAACACTAAGCCCCAACATGGTCTCTGGAAACACCATATATTTT	CASATLSPNMVSGNTIYF
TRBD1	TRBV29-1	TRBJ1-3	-	TGCAGCGTTGCGGCAGGGGGTTCGGCTGGAAACACCATATATTTT	CSVAAGGSAGNTIYF
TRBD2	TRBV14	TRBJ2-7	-	TGTGCCAGCAGCCAGAACGGGGCTCATCTAGCGGGAGGGCCCTACGAGCAGTACTTC	CASSQNGAHLAGGPYEQYF
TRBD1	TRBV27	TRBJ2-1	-	TGTGCCAGCAGACCTTCGGGACAGGGGGGCAATGAGCAGTTCTTC	CASRPSGQGGNEQFF
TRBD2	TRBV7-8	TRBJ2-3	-	TGTGCCAGCAGCCCGGGACTAGCGGTTCGAGATACGCAGTATTTT	CASSPGLAVRDTQYF
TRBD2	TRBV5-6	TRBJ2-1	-	TGTGCCAGCAGCTTAGGAACGGGAGGGGTCTACAATGAGCAGTTCTTC	CASSLGTGGVYNEQFF
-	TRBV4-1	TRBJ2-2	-	TGCGCCAGCAGCCAAGGAACCGGGGAGCTGTTTTTT	CASSQGTGELFF
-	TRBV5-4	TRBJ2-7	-	TGTGCCAGCAGCTTGGCCAGAGGGGAAGGCTACGAGCAGTACTTC	CASSLARGEGYEQYF
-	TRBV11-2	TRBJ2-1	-	TGTGCCAGCAGCTTAGTACAGGGTACTGAGCAGTTCTTC	CASSLVQGTEQFF
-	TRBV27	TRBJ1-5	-	TGTGCCAGCAGTTTGCAGGGAGGGCATAGCAATCAGCCCCAGCATTTT	CASSLQGGHSNQPQHF
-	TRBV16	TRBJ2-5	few	TGTGCCAGCAGCCAATTCGACCAAGAGACCCAGTACTTC	CASSQFDQETQYF
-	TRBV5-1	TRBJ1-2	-	TGCGCCAGCAGCTTGGATGGCGGGAGCGGCGGCTACACCTTC	CASSLDGGSGGYTF
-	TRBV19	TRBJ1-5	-	TGTGCCAGTATAGCAGGGCCTTATAGCAATCAGCCCCAGCATTTT	CASIAGPYSNQPQHF
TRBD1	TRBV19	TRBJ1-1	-	TGTGCCAGTAGTATAAACTCAGGGGGCGCGAACACTGAAGCTTTCTTT	CASSINSGGANTEAFF
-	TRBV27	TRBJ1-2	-	TGTGCCAGCAGTTTTATTAACGCGGGAGCGGGCTACACCTTC	CASSFINAGAGYTF
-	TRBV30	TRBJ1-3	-	TGTGCCTGGAGACTCCTGGGGTCTGGAAACACCATATATTTT	CAWRLLGSGNTIYF
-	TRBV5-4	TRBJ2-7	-	TGTGCCAGCAGCTTGGGGACGGGCTACGAGCAGTACTTC	CASSLGTGYEQYF
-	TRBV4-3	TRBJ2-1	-	TGCGCCAGCAGCCCCATGGTCTACAATGAGCAGTTCTTC	CASSPMVYNEQFF
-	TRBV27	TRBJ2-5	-	TGTGCCAGCAGTTTACCCCCAGGCGGACCACAAGAGACCCAGTACTTC	CASSLPPGGPQETQYF
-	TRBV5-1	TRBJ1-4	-	TGCGCCAGCAGCCTGGGGGCCAGGACCGAAAAACTGTTTTTT	CASSLGARTEKLFF
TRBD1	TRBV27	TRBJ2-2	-	TGTGCCAGCAGCCCAAAGAGGGGGCTAGTTGGCGGGGAGCTGTTTTTT	CASSPKRGLVGGELFF
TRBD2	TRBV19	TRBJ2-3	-	TGTGCCAGTAGACTACTAGCGGGAGGGCTCCCCCCCACAGATACGCAGTATTTT	CASRLLAGGLPPTDTQYF
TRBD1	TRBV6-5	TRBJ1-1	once	TGTGCCAGCACAACAGGGGGGGCCTATGAAGCTTTCTTT	CASTTGGAYEAFF
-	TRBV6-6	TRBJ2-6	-	TGTGCCAGCAGCCCCCGGACCGTCTCTGGGGCCAACGTCCTGACTTTC	CASSPRTVSGANVLTF
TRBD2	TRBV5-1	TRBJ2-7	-	TGCGCCAGCAGCTTAGCGGGAGGCTCCTACGAGCAGTACTTC	CASSLAGGSYEQYF
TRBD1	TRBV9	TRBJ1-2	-	TGTGCCAGCAGCGTAGCTGGGACAGAGGTTAACTATGGCTACACCTTC	CASSVAGTEVNYGYTF
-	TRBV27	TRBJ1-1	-	TGTGCCAGCAGTCCTACCCTGGACAGCGCCGCGCTGGGTGAAGCTTTCTTT	CASSPTLDSAALGEAFF
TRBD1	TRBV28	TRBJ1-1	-	TGTGCCAGCAGTTTTGCAGACAGGGGGCATTCTGGAGCTTTCTTT	CASSFADRGHSGAFF